The 17 T cell receptor beta chains below come from one sample, sequenced in a study of molecular identifiers for immune sequencing clone quantification. TCRdb re-analysed the PCR reads in MiXCR, keeping a single row per CDR3 protein. Of about 320,000 distinct CDR3 sequences detected, about a fifth appear once; the ten largest clones hold approximately 0.8%. Sequenced: naive CD8+ T cells from blood, with Jurkat cell RNA spiked in. This sample's subset: FACS-sorted CD8+CD4-CCR7+CD45RA+ naive T cells. All receptors come from a human donor in good health. Some libraries in this study had Jurkat cell RNA spiked in.

The J gene is TRBJ2-3, the V gene TRBV20-1, with 9 nucleotides matching TRBD2. From germline, CDR1 is DFQATT and CDR2 SNEGSKA (reference sequence). Unmatched junction bases numbered 8, after V lost 0 bases and J lost 4 bases. CDR3 length equals 16 residues. The CDR3 spells CSARELAGTVADTQYF. CDR3 nucleotide sequence: TGCAGTGCTAGAGAGCTAGCGGGAACGGTAGCAGATACGCAGTATTTT.

Only one count was recorded for this clonotype. The V call is TRBV7-6, the J call TRBJ2-2; D gene uncertain. CDR1 and CDR2 from the germline V gene are SGHVS and FNYEAQ. CDR3 size: 13 residues. Trimming removed 3 bases from V and 7 bases from J, with 9 bases in between. For the CDR3, the DNA is TGTGCCAGCAGCTTTACGGAAAACGGGGAGCTGTTTTTT. Translation: CASSFTENGELFF.

This clonotype has a count of ten or more. V usage is TRBV29-1 and J usage is TRBJ2-2; TRBD1 aligns across 9 bases. This CDR3 has 15 residues. Germline loops: CDR1 SQVTM, CDR2 ANQGSEA. The V and J ends lost 6 bases and 5 bases, in that order; junction bases with no gene match: 10. The CDR3 protein is CSVDRGDRGTGELFF. Written as DNA, the CDR3 is TGCAGCGTAGATCGAGGAGACAGGGGGACCGGGGAGCTGTTTTTT.

The sample holds many counts of this clonotype. CDR3 in DNA: TGTGCCAGCAGTCCCTGGACAGGGGTGGGCACTGAAGCTTTCTTT. Protein product: CASSPWTGVGTEAFF. The chain is built from TRBV28 and TRBJ1-1, with 9 bases lining up with TRBD1. Looked up from germline, CDR1 is MDHEN and CDR2 is SYDVKM. The CDR3 loop spans 15 amino acids. Unmatched junction bases numbered 8, after V lost 5 bases and J lost 4 bases.

This clonotype appeared many times. The chain recombines TRBV7-9 with TRBJ2-7, with 8 bases lining up with TRBD1. The germline CDR1 and CDR2 sequences are SEHNR and FQNEAQ (reference sequence). V lost 1 base and J lost 3; bases outside the gene matches: 5. The CDR3 is 15 amino acids. The CDR3 coding sequence is TGTGCCAGCAGCTTAGGACAGGGGAATAGCTACGAGCAGTACTTC. Amino acid sequence: CASSLGQGNSYEQYF.

In regard to this clonotype: This could be a read error, since a much larger clone is one nucleotide away. V is TRBV29-1 and J is TRBJ2-3, with 8 bases fitting TRBD2. CDR1 and CDR2 (germline): SQVTM, ANQGSEA. There are 13 residues in the CDR3. In DNA form, the CDR3 reads TGCAGCATTAGCGGGGAAAGCACAGATGCGCAGTATTTT. Residues: CSISGESTDAQYF.

Of note for this clonotype: A read error may explain this, as a much larger clone is one base away. The J gene is TRBJ2-5, the V gene TRBV4-3, with D maybe TRBD1 (6 bases). From germline, CDR1 is LGHNA and CDR2 YSLEER. V was cut by 0 bases and J by 5 bases, with 19 bases left in between. CDR3 length: 17 amino acids. The CDR3: CASSQDRASRGHETQYF. CDR3 DNA: TGCGCCAGCAGCCAAGACCGGGCTAGCAGGGGTCACGAGACCCAGTACTTC.

This clonotype was seen repeatedly, ten times or more. This rearrangement joins TRBV9 to TRBJ1-5, with D unclear. The ends were cut back, 0 bases at V and 6 bases at J, with 10 bases in the middle. CDR3 size: 14 residues. CDR1 is SGDLS and CDR2 is YYNGEE in the germline V gene. CDR3 in DNA: TGTGCCAGCAGCGTAGGGAGTGAATTTCAGCCCCAGCATTTT. Translation: CASSVGSEFQPQHF. Combining the CDR3 with reference TRBV9 and TRBJ1-5 gives the whole variable domain DSGVTQTPKHLITATGQRVTLRCSPRSGDLSVYWYQQSLDQGLQFLIQYYNGEERAKGNILERFSAQQFPDLHSELNLSSLELGDSALYFCASSVGSEFQPQHFGDGTRLSIL.

This clonotype came up many times. The chain recombines TRBV9 with TRBJ2-1; 12 positions agree with TRBD2. The V and J ends lost 2 bases and 2 bases, in that order; junction bases with no gene match: 14. Germline-derived CDR1 and CDR2 are SGDLS and YYNGEE. There are 20 residues in the CDR3. CDR3 DNA: TGTGCCAGCAGCGTTCCCCAACAGACTAGCGGGGGTGGTCCCTACAATGAGCAGTTCTTC. It is translated as CASSVPQQTSGGGPYNEQFF.

This clonotype was picked up a small number of times. The chain recombines TRBV29-1 with TRBJ2-2, with TRBD1 matching over 7 bases. V shed 3 bases and J 3 bases; nucleotides not matched to a gene: 7. This CDR3 comprises 15 residues. Per germline, CDR1 SQVTM and CDR2 ANQGSEA. CDR3 region: CSVDTGETDTGELFF. The CDR3 DNA sequence: TGCAGCGTTGATACAGGGGAGACGGACACCGGGGAGCTGTTTTTT.

The V call is TRBV11-2, the J call TRBJ2-7; maybe TRBD1 (6 bases). V was cut by 0 bases and J by 1 base, with 22 bases left in between. CDR1 and CDR2 (germline): SGHAT, FQNNGV. This CDR3 spans 19 amino acids. DNA for the CDR3: TGTGCCAGCAGCTTAGAACCCTCCTCAGGGGCCCCTCAGTCCTACGAGCAGTACTTC. Protein sequence: CASSLEPSSGAPQSYEQYF.

This clonotype was picked up many times. The rearrangement links TRBV7-3 to TRBJ1-1, with no clear D. The CDR3 runs to 13 residues. The V end was cut by 4 bases, the J end by 5 bases, with 11 bases between. Germline CDR1 and CDR2: SGHTA and FQGTGA. The CDR3 bases are TGTGCCAGCAGCTCGTACCCCTCGACTGAAGCTTTCTTT. Translation gives CASSSYPSTEAFF.

This rearrangement joins TRBV15 to TRBJ2-3; D is possibly TRBD2 (6 bases). Looked up from germline, CDR1 is LNHNV and CDR2 is YYDKDF (reference sequence). V shed 3 bases and J shed 2 bases, with 18 bases lying between them. The CDR3 spans 17 residues. CDR3 sequence (DNA): TGTGCCACCAGCAGCTCTTCGGGACTCCTGTACACAGATACGCAGTATTTT. Its translation is CATSSSSGLLYTDTQYF.

A word on this clonotype: A much larger clone differs from this one at a single base, so this may be a read error. The conserved phenylalanine or tryptophan normally closing the CDR3 is absent here, so this likely arose from a read error. The rearrangement links TRBV27 to TRBJ1-5, with D perhaps matching TRBD1 (5 bases). In germline, CDR1 is MNHEY, CDR2 SMNVEV (reference sequence). The CDR3 length is 12 residues. The V and J ends lost 8 bases and 3 bases respectively, with 8 bases between them. CDR3 in amino acids: CASGASNQPQHL. CDR3 coding DNA: TGTGCCAGCGGGGCTTCCAATCAGCCCCAGCATCTT.

Points on this clonotype: An end of the junction does not agree with germline; a read error may underlie this. As DNA, the CDR3 is TGCGCCGGCAGCTATGGACAGGTTGGATCAGATACGCAGTATTTT. It yields the protein CAGSYGQVGSDTQYF. The gene calls are TRBV4-1 and TRBJ2-3; 7 bases map to TRBD1. This CDR3 has 15 residues. Germline V gives CDR1 MGHRA, CDR2 YSYEKL.

This clonotype was found a few times. This chain joins TRBV12-3 or TRBV12-4 and TRBJ2-1; D is possibly TRBD1 (5 bases). The CDR3 consists of 16 residues. V lost 1 base to trimming and J lost 6 bases, with 16 bases between them. Here the CDR3 reads CASSLDLAGNLNEQFF. In DNA form, the CDR3 reads TGTGCCAGCAGTTTAGACCTGGCAGGGAATCTCAATGAGCAGTTCTTC.

This clonotype has ten or more counts. The chain has TRBV20-1 and TRBJ2-5; weak D call: TRBD1 (6 bases). Germline V gene lookup returns CDR1 DFQATT and CDR2 SNEGSKA (reference sequence). This CDR3 has 13 amino acids. V was pared by 2 bases and J by 3 bases, with 10 bases between. DNA for the CDR3: TGCAGTGCTAGATCCTGGACAGAAGAGACCCAGTACTTC. It specifies CSARSWTEETQYF.